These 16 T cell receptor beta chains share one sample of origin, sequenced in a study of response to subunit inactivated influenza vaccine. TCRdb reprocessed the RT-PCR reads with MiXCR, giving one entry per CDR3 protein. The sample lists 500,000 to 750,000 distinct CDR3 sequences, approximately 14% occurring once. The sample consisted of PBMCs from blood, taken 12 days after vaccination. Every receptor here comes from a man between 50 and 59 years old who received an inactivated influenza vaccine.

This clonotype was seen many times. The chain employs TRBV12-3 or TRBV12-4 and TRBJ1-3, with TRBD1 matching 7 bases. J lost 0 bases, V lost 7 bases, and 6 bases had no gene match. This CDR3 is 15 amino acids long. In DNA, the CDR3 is TGTGCCAGCAAGCGGGACAGCTACTCTGGAAACACCATATATTTT. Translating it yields CASKRDSYSGNTIYF.

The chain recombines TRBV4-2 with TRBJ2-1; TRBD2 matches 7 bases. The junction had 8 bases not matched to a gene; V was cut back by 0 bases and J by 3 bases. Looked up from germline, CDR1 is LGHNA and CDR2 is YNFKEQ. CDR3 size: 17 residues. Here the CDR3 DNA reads TGTGCCAGCAGCCAAGAACGAGAACTAGCGTACTACAATGAGCAGTTCTTC. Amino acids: CASSQERELAYYNEQFF.

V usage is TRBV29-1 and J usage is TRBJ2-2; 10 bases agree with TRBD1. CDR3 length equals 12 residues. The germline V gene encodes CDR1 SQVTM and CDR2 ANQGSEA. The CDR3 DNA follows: TGCGCACGACAGGGGGCATCCGGGGAGCTGTTTTTT. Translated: CARQGASGELFF.

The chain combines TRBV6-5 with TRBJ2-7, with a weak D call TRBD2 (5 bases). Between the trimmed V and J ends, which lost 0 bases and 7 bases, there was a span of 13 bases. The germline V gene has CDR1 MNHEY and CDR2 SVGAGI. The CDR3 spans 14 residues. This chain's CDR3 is CASSYSLAEFEQYF. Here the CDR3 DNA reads TGTGCCAGCAGTTACTCGCTAGCAGAGTTTGAGCAGTACTTC.

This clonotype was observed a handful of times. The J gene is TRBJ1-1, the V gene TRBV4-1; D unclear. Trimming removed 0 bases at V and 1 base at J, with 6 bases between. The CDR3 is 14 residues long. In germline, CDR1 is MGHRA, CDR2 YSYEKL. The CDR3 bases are TGCGCCAGCAGCCAAGACTGGCGGAACACTGAAGCTTTCTTT. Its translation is CASSQDWRNTEAFF.

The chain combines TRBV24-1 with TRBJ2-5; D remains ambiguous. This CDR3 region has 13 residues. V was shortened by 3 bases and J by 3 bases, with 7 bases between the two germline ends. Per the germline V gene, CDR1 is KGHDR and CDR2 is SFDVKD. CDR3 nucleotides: TGTGCCACCAGTGATACAACGAAAGAGACCCAGTACTTC. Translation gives CATSDTTKETQYF.

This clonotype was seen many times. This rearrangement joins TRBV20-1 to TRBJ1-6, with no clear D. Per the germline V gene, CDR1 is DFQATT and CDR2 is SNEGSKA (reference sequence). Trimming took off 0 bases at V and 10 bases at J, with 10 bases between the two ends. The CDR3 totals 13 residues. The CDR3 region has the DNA TGCAGTGCTAGAGAGGTGGGGAACTCACCCCTCCACTTT. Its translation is CSAREVGNSPLHF.

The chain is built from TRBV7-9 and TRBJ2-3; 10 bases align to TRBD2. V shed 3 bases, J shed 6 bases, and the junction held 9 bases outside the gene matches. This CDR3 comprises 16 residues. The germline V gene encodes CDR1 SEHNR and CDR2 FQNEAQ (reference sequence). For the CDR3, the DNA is TGTGCCAGCAGCTTGTTAGCGGGGGGTCGTGGGGATACGCAGTATTTT. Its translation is CASSLLAGGRGDTQYF.

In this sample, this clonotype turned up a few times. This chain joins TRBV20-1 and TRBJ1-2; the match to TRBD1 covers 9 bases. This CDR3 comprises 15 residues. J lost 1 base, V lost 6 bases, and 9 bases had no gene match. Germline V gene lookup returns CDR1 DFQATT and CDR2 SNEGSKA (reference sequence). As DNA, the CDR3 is TGCAGTGCCCGGACAGGGGTTGGGGATAACTATGGCTACACCTTC. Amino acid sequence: CSARTGVGDNYGYTF.

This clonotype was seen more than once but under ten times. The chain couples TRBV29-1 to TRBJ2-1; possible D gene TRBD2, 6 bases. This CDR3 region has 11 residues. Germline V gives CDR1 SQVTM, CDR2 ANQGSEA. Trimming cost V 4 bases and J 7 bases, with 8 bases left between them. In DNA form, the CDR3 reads TGCAGCGTTGCCGGGGGAAATGAGCAGTTCTTC. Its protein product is CSVAGGNEQFF.

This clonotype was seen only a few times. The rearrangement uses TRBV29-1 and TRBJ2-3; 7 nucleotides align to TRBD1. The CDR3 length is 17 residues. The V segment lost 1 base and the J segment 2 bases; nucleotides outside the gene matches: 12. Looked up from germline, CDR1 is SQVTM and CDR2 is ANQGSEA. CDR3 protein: CSVEGSLPKGATDTQYF. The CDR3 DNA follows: TGCAGCGTTGAAGGGTCCCTACCGAAGGGGGCCACAGATACGCAGTATTTT.

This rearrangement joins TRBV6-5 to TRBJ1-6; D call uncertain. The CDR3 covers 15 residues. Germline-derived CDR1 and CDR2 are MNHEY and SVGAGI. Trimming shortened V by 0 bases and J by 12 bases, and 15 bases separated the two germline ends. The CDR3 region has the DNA TGTGCCAGCAGTTACTCGAGCCAGGCTTTTGGACCCCTCCACTTT. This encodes CASSYSSQAFGPLHF.

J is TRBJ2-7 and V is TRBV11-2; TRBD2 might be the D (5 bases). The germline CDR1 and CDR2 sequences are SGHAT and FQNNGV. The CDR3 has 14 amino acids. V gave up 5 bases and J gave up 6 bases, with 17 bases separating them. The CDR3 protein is CASSLFGGTGEQYF. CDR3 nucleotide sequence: TGTGCCAGCAGCCTCTTTGGAGGAACGGGCGAGCAGTACTTC. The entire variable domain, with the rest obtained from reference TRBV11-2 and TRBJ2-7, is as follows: EAGVAQSPRYKIIEKRQSVAFWCNPISGHATLYWYQQILGQGPKLLIQFQNNGVVDDSQLPKDRFSAERLKGVDSTLKIQPAKLEDSAVYLCASSLFGGTGEQYFGPGTRLTVT.

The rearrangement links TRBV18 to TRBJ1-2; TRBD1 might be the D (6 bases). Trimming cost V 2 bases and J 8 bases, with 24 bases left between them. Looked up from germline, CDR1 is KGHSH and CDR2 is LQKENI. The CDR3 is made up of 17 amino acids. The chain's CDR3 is CASSPRGGQITPFGYTF. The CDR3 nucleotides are TGTGCCAGCTCACCAAGAGGCGGACAGATCACACCATTCGGCTACACCTTC.

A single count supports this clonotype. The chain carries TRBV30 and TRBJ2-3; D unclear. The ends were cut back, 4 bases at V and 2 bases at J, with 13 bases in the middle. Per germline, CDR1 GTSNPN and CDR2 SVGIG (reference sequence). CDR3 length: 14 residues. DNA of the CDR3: TGTGCCTGGAAAGGTCCCCTCCTCACAGATACGCAGTATTTT. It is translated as CAWKGPLLTDTQYF.

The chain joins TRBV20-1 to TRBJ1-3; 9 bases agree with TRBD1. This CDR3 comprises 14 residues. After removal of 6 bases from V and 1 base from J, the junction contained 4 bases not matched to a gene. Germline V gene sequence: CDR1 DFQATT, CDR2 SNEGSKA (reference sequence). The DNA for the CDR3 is TGCAGTGCCTGGACAGGGGCGTCTGGAAACACCATATATTTT. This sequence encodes CSAWTGASGNTIYF.